This T cell receptor (beta chain) came from a study of T-cell reconstitution after alpha-beta-depleted transplantation in children. The germline V gene encodes CDR1 SGHRS and CDR2 YFSETQ. The V gene lost 7 bases and the J gene lost 0 bases, with 10 bases spanning the gap. The CDR3 totals 13 residues. This clonotype occurred many times. As it was prepared, the TCRbeta library received unique molecular identifiers. TCRdb independently ran MiXCR on the PCR reads; one entry per CDR3 protein. This sample has roughly 350,000 distinct CDR3 sequences, with 10% found just once. The starting material was PBMCs from the stem cell graft donor, obtained from the stem cell graft. The receptor was isolated from a human donor who donated a stem cell graft to a child with acute lymphoblastic leukemia. The rearrangement links TRBV5-1 to TRBJ2-5, with D possibly matching TRBD2 (5 bases). CDR3 loop: CASRGVNQETQYF. The CDR3 bases are TGCGCCAGCCGGGGAGTCAACCAAGAGACCCAGTACTTC. The full variable domain, completed using reference TRBV5-1 and TRBJ2-5, is KAGVTQTPRYLIKTRGQQVTLSCSPISGHRSVSWYQQTPGQGLQFLFEYFSETQRNKGNFPGRFSGRQFSNSRSEMNVSTLELGDSALYLCASRGVNQETQYFGPGTRLLVL.